This TCR beta chain is drawn from a study of beta chain features in type 1 diabetes. Study observations and caveats: Amplification by PCR could prefer shorter templates, with the same effect in patients and controls. In the patient group, naive, central memory and Treg TCRB repertoires seemed more alike than in the healthy donor group.

By way of CD45RO/CCR7/CD25/CD127/CD95/CD27, the CD4+ regulatory, stem cell-like memory, central memory and naive cells were sorted. cDNA synthesis used the whole RNA isolate, giving expressed TCRB sequences. Profiling relied on immunoSEQ multiplex PCR, and the TCRdb table lists in-frame clones only, not all of them. The table shows about 930,000 clones, with about a sixth occurring only once. On this clone itself: Its specificity is unknown.

The CDR3 has 15 residues. Sequenced: naive CD4+ T cells from blood. This chain uses TRBV21-1 with TRBJ1-2. TRBV21-1 has pseudogene status. The receptor was derived from a young woman in good health. The CDR3 region has the DNA TGTGCCAGCAGCAAAGGGACGTCGGCTCCTCGGGGCTACACCTTC. Its protein is CASSKGTSAPRGYTF.